The 19 T cell receptor beta chains given below trace back to one sample, sequenced in a study of blood T cell repertoires in COVID-19. Assay: immunoSEQ multiplex PCR; the TCRdb copy retains only in-frame clones and omits some. The sample holds approximately 170,000 clones, approximately 91% seen once. Sequencing input: peripheral blood. The receptors here all came from a young man with COVID-19, enrolled during active disease.

This clone was seen more than once but under ten times. The chain carries TRBV19 and TRBJ2-3, with 11 bases that match TRBD2. With 3 bases clipped from V and 2 bases from J, the junction kept 7 bases outside the gene matches. Per germline, CDR1 LNHDA and CDR2 SQIVND (reference sequence). This CDR3 region has 17 residues. The CDR3 sequence: CASSIGPSGRFTDTQYF. CDR3 sequence (DNA): TGTGCCAGTAGTATTGGACCTAGCGGGAGGTTCACAGATACGCAGTATTTT.

The chain carries TRBV30 and TRBJ1-6; TRBD1 aligns across 8 bases. V lost 0 bases and J lost 9; bases outside the gene matches: 4. Germline CDR1 is GTSNPN and CDR2 is SVGIG (reference sequence). This CDR3 is built from 14 residues. CDR3 region: CAWSVGRGLSPLHF. CDR3 DNA sequence: TGTGCCTGGAGTGTGGGCAGGGGGCTTTCACCCCTCCACTTT. Variable domain in full (rest from reference TRBV30 and TRBJ1-6): SQTIHQWPATLVQPVGSPLSLECTVEGTSNPNLYWYRQAAGRGLQLLFYSVGIGQISSEVPQNLSASRPQDRQFILSSKKLLLSDSGFYLCAWSVGRGLSPLHFGNGTRLTVT.

The chain carries TRBV6-5 and TRBJ2-5; TRBD1 might be the D (5 bases). The CDR3 has 14 residues. V lost 0 bases and J 5 bases, leaving 10 bases between the germline ends. The germline V gene has CDR1 MNHEY and CDR2 SVGAGI. CDR3 sequence (DNA): TGTGCCAGCAGTTACTCTGGCAGGGCGGAGACCCAGTACTTC. Its translation: CASSYSGRAETQYF.

The chain recombines TRBV7-9 with TRBJ2-2; 8 bases line up with TRBD1. Losses at the gene ends were 2 bases for V and 2 bases for J; bases not matched to a gene: 10. Germline V gives CDR1 SEHNR, CDR2 FQNEAQ (reference sequence). The CDR3 covers 18 residues. The CDR3 sequence is CASSLPTGESFNTGELFF. As DNA, the CDR3 is TGTGCCAGCAGCTTACCGACAGGGGAGAGTTTCAACACCGGGGAGCTGTTTTTT.

The CDR3 region has the DNA TGTGCCAGCAGCGTAGGGGGCGGATATAATTCACCCCTCCACTTT. It encodes CASSVGGGYNSPLHF. The chain joins TRBV9 to TRBJ1-6, with D tentatively TRBD1 (5 bases). The length of the CDR3 is 15 residues. V lost 0 bases to trimming and J lost 4 bases, with 8 bases between them. Germline V CDR1 and CDR2: SGDLS, YYNGEE.

The V gene is TRBV7-8, the J gene TRBJ2-2; weak D call: TRBD2 (6 bases). This CDR3 comprises 16 residues. Trimming left V 2 bases short and J 2 bases short, with 12 bases between. The germline V gene encodes CDR1 SGHVS and CDR2 FQNEAQ. The CDR3 spells CASSLFGGGNTGELFF. CDR3 bases: TGTGCCAGCAGCTTATTCGGGGGTGGAAACACCGGGGAGCTGTTTTTT.

This clone was picked up a small number of times. The chain uses TRBV5-1 and TRBJ1-2; D remains ambiguous. CDR3 size: 12 residues. Germline V lookup: CDR1 SGHRS, CDR2 YFSETQ. With 2 bases removed from V and 10 bases from J, the gap between germline ends came to 12 bases. CDR3 sequence reads: CASSLTDFAYTF. CDR3 DNA: TGCGCCAGCAGCTTAACGGACTTTGCCTACACCTTC.

This chain links TRBV15 with TRBJ2-7; TRBD1 agrees at 10 bases. V was pared by 8 bases and J by 1 base, with 17 bases of the junction left unmatched. The CDR3 consists of 18 residues. Germline-derived CDR1 and CDR2 are LNHNV and YYDKDF (reference sequence). The CDR3 region is CATGVGQGKGTGSYEQYF. As DNA, the CDR3 is TGTGCCACCGGCGTGGGACAGGGGAAGGGAACGGGTTCCTACGAGCAGTACTTC.

This clone has just a few counts. The V and J genes are TRBV20-1 and TRBJ1-2; 8 bases are shared with TRBD1. Germline assignment: CDR1 DFQATT and CDR2 SNEGSKA (reference sequence). This CDR3 spans 12 amino acids. Trimming removed 3 bases from V and 8 bases from J; junction bases left unmatched: 5. CDR3 sequence: CSASFRGQGYTF. The DNA of the CDR3 is TGCAGTGCTAGTTTCAGGGGGCAAGGCTACACCTTC.

The rearrangement links TRBV7-2 to TRBJ2-7, with 7 bases lining up with TRBD1. The CDR3 extends over 14 amino acids. The germline CDR1 and CDR2 sequences are SGHTA and FQGNSA. J was trimmed by 3 bases and V by 4 bases; bases with no gene match: 6. CDR3 in DNA: TGTGCCAGCAGCTCCCTGGACAGGAGCTACGAGCAGTACTTC. Translation gives CASSSLDRSYEQYF.

The chain combines TRBV3-1 (or the pseudogene TRBV3-2) with TRBJ2-7; weak D call: TRBD1 (6 bases). Trimming cost V 0 bases and J 5 bases, with 11 bases left between them. This CDR3 region has 14 residues. Germline loops: CDR1 LGHDT, CDR2 YNNKEL (reference sequence). CDR3 coding DNA: TGTGCCAGCAGCCAAGATAGGGGGTTGGACGAGCAGTACTTC. Translated: CASSQDRGLDEQYF.

The chain joins TRBV28 to TRBJ1-2; 11 bases match TRBD1. The J segment lost 4 bases and the V segment lost 8 bases, leaving 6 bases of the junction unmatched. CDR3 length: 14 residues. Germline V gene sequence: CDR1 MDHEN, CDR2 SYDVKM. The CDR3 region has the DNA TGTGCCAGCCGGCCGGGACAGGGGGTCTATGGCTACACCTTC. It is translated as CASRPGQGVYGYTF.

This chain joins TRBV28 and TRBJ1-6; D is unclear. V lost 5 bases and J 7 bases, leaving 6 bases between the germline ends. The CDR3 runs to 12 residues. Germline CDR1 and CDR2: MDHEN and SYDVKM. The CDR3 DNA sequence: TGTGCCAGCAGTCAAGCAAATTCACCCCTCCACTTT. Translating it yields CASSQANSPLHF.

This clone was seen only once. The J gene is TRBJ2-3, the V gene TRBV6-6; perhaps TRBD1 as D (6 bases). The germline V gene encodes CDR1 MNHNY and CDR2 SVGAGI (reference sequence). The V and J ends lost 6 bases and 3 bases respectively, with 10 bases between them. The CDR3 is made up of 13 amino acids. The CDR3 loop reads CASRRTATDTQYF. In nucleotides, the CDR3 is TGTGCCAGCAGGCGGACAGCGACAGATACGCAGTATTTT.

The chain joins TRBV5-4 to TRBJ2-1; the D gene is possibly TRBD2 (6 bases). This CDR3 has 14 residues. The germline V gene encodes CDR1 SGHNT and CDR2 YYREEE (reference sequence). Trimming stripped 0 bases from V and 8 bases from J, with 12 bases between. The CDR3 loop is CASSLDLASDEQFF. CDR3 bases: TGTGCCAGCAGCTTGGACCTAGCGAGCGATGAGCAGTTCTTC.

This chain connects TRBV7-7 to TRBJ2-3, with D perhaps matching TRBD1 (6 bases). The germline V gene encodes CDR1 SSHAT and CDR2 FNYEAQ (reference sequence). The CDR3 loop spans 15 amino acids. V was cut by 2 bases and J by 4 bases, with 13 bases left in between. CDR3: CASSLSVGAADTQYF. The CDR3 region has the DNA TGTGCCAGCAGCTTATCCGTGGGGGCGGCAGATACGCAGTATTTT.

The rearrangement links TRBV7-3 to TRBJ1-5; a weak D match, TRBD1 (6 bases). Trimming left V 5 bases short and J 2 bases short, with 19 bases between. The CDR3 has 17 amino acids. The germline V gene has CDR1 SGHTA and CDR2 FQGTGA. The CDR3 nucleotides read TGTGCCAGCAGCACGCCTGAGGGCACAGGGCGCAATCAGCCCCAGCATTTT. It encodes CASSTPEGTGRNQPQHF.

This chain uses TRBV6-5 with TRBJ2-2; 8 bases line up with TRBD2. The CDR3 has 13 amino acids. After removal of 6 bases from V and 6 bases from J, the junction contained 3 bases not matched to a gene. CDR1 and CDR2 (germline): MNHEY, SVGAGI. CDR3 coding DNA: TGTGCCAGCAGCCTAGCGGGTTCCGGGGAGCTGTTTTTT. It yields the protein CASSLAGSGELFF.

The V gene is TRBV2, the J gene TRBJ2-7, with 7 bases matching TRBD2. The CDR3 is 15 residues long. CDR1 is SNHLY and CDR2 is FYNNEI in the germline V gene. With V trimmed by 7 bases and J by 0 bases, 9 bases remained unmatched. CDR3 nucleotide sequence: TGTGCCAGCAAAGACGGCCTAGCGGCCTCCTACGAGCAGTACTTC. This sequence encodes CASKDGLAASYEQYF.